The text below deals with one T cell receptor beta chain. Its specificity is unknown. Vbeta (60) and Jbeta (13) primers were used in the PCR. Measured with immunoSEQ multiplex PCR; TCRdb has only the in-frame clones, and not every one. Of 100,000 to 150,000 clones in the sample, approximately 10% are singletons; the top ten hold approximately 4.4%. The data are from a study of cytomegalovirus exposure and HLA in healthy donors. Overall study context: HLA-typed donors were the source of some 80 million unique TCRs, which an early data release held. Findings of the study overall: Roughly uniform sequencing depth across donors was assumed, possibly incorrectly. The study designated 150 to 200 TCR beta chains cytomegalovirus-associated.

Germline V gene lookup returns CDR1 MNHEY and CDR2 SMNVEV (reference sequence). V was pared by 6 bases and J by 3 bases, with 9 bases of the junction left unmatched. The CDR3 loop spans 15 amino acids. The receptor comes from a woman under 30 in good health and CMV-seropositive. Sequences were obtained from PBMCs. The chain has TRBV27 and TRBJ2-7, with 9 bases that match TRBD1. The DNA for the CDR3 is TGTGCCAGCAGAATACTCGGGACAGGGAACTACGAGCAGTACTTC. Amino acids: CASRILGTGNYEQYF.